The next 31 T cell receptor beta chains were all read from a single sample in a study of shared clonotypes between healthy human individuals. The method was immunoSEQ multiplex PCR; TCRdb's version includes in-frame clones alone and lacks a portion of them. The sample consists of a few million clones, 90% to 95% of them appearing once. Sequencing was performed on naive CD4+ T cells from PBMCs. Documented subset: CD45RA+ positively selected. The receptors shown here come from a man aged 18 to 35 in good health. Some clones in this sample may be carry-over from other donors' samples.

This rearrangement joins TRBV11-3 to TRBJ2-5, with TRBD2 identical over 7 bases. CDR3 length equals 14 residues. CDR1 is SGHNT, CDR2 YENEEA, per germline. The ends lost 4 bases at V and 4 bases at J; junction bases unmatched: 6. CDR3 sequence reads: CASSSGGGLETQYF. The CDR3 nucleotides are TGTGCCAGCAGCTCGGGCGGGGGATTAGAGACCCAGTACTTC.

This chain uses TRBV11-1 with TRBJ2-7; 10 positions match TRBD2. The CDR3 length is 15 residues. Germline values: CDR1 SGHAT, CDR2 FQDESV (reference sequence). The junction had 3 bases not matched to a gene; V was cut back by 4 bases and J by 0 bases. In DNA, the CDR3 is TGTGCCAGCAGCTCAGTAGCGGGGGGCTCCTACGAGCAGTACTTC. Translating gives CASSSVAGGSYEQYF. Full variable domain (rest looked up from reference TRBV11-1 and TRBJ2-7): EAEVAQSPRYKITEKSQAVAFWCDPISGHATLYWYRQILGQGPELLVQFQDESVVDDSQLPKDRFSAERLKGVDSTLKIQPAELGDSAMYLCASSSVAGGSYEQYFGPGTRLTVT.

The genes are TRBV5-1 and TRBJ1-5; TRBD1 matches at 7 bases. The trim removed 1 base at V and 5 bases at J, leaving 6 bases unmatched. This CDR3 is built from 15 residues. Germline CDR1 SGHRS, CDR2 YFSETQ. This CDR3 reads CASSLTGTDYQPQHF. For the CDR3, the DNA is TGCGCCAGCAGCTTGACCGGGACAGACTATCAGCCCCAGCATTTT.

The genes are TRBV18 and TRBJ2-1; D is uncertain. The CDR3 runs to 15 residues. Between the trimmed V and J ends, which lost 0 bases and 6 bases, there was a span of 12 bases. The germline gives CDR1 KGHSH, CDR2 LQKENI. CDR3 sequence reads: CASSPPGPWGNEQFF. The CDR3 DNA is TGTGCCAGCTCACCACCGGGCCCCTGGGGCAATGAGCAGTTCTTC.

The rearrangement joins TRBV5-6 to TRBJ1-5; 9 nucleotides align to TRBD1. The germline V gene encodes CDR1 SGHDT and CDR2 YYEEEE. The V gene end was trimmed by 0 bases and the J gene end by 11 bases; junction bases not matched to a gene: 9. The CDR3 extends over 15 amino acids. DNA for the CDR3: TGTGCCAGCAGCTTGGGGGACAGGGCCATTTCAGCCCAGCATTTT. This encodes CASSLGDRAISAQHF.

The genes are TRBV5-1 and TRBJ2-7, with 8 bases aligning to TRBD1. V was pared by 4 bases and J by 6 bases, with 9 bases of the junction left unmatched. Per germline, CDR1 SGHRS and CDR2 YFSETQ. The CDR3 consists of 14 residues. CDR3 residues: CASSPQTGDGEQYF. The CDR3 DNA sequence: TGCGCCAGCAGCCCGCAGACAGGGGACGGCGAGCAGTACTTC.

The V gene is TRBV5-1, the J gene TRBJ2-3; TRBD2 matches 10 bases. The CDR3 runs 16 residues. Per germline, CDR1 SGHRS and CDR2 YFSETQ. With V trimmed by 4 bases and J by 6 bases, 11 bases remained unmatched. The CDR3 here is CASSVTGTSVADTQYF. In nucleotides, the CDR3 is TGCGCCAGCAGCGTAACCGGGACTAGCGTAGCCGATACGCAGTATTTT.

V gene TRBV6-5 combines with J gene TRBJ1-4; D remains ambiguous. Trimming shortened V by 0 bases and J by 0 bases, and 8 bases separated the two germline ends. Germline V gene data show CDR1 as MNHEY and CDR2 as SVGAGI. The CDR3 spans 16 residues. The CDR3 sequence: CASSYSGVSTNEKLFF. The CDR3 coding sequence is TGTGCCAGCAGTTACTCGGGAGTCTCAACTAATGAAAAACTGTTTTTT.

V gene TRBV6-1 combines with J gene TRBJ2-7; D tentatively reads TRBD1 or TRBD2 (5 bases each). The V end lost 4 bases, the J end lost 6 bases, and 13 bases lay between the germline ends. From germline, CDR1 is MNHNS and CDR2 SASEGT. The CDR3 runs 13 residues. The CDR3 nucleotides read TGTGCCAGCAGTGGTAATCGGGGCGCCGAGCAGTACTTC. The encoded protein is CASSGNRGAEQYF.

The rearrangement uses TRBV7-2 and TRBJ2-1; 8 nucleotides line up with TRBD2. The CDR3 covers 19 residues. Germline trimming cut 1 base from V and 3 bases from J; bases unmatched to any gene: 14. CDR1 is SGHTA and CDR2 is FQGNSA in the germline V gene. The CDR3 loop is CASSLGAPTSGGRYNEQFF. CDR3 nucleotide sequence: TGTGCCAGCAGCTTAGGGGCCCCTACTAGCGGAGGCCGCTACAATGAGCAGTTCTTC.

The CDR3 spells CASSLGPRGYGYTF. CDR3 DNA: TGTGCCAGCAGCTTGGGCCCCAGGGGGTATGGCTACACCTTC. This chain uses TRBV5-4 with TRBJ1-2; 7 nucleotides match TRBD1. The V gene end was trimmed by 0 bases and the J gene end by 5 bases; junction bases not matched to a gene: 4. The CDR3 length is 14 residues. Germline V gene lookup returns CDR1 SGHNT and CDR2 YYREEE (reference sequence).

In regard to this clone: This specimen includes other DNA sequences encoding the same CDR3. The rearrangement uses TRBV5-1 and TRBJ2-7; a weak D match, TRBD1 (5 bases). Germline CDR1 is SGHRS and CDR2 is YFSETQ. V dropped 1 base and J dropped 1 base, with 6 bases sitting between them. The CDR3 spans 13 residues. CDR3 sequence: CASSLTGSYEQYF. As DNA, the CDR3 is TGCGCCAGCAGCTTGACAGGTTCCTACGAGCAGTACTTC.

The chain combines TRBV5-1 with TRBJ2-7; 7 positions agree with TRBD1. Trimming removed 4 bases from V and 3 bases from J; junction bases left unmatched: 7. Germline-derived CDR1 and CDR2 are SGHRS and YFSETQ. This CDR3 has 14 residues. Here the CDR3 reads CASSPRWDSYEQYF. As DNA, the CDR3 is TGCGCCAGCAGCCCCCGATGGGACAGCTACGAGCAGTACTTC.

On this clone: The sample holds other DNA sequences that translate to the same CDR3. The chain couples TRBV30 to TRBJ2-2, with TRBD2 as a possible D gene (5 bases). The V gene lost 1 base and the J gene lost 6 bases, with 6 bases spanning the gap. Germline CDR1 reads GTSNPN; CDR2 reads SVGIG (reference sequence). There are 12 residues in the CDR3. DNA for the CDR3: TGTGCCTGGAGTGGGGGAGCCGGGGAGCTGTTTTTT. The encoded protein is CAWSGGAGELFF.

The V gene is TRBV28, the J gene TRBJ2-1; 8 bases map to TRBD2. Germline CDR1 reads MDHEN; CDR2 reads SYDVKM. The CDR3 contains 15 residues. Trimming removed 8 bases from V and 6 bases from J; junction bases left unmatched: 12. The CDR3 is CASWGGLAGTNEQFF. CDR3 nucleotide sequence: TGTGCCAGCTGGGGGGGGCTAGCGGGTACCAATGAGCAGTTCTTC.

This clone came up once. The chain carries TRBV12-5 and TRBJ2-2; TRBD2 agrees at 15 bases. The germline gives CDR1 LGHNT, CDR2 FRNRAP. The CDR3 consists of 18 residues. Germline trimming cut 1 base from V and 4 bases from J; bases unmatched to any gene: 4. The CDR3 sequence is CASGLAGLAGGPTGELFF. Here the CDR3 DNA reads TGTGCTAGTGGTTTGGCGGGACTAGCGGGAGGTCCCACCGGGGAGCTGTTTTTT.

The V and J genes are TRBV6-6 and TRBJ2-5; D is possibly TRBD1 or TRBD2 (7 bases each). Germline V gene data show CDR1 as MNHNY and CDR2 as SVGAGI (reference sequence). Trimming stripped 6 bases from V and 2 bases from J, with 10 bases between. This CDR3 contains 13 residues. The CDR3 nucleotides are TGTGCCAGCAGCAGGGGGGGGCAAGAGACCCAGTACTTC. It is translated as CASSRGGQETQYF.

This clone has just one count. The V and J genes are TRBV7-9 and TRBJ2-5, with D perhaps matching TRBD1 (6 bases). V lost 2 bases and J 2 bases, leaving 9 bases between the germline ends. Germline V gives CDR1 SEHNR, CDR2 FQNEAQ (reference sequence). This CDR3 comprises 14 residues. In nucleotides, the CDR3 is TGTGCCAGCAGCTTAATGGGGGCGCAAGAGACCCAGTACTTC. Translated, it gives CASSLMGAQETQYF.

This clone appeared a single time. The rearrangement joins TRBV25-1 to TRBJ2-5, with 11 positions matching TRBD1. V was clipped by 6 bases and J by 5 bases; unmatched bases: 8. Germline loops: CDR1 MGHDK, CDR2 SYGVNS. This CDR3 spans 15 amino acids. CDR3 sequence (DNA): TGTGCCAGCAGCATAGGACAGGGGGCATGGGAGACCCAGTACTTC. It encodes CASSIGQGAWETQYF.

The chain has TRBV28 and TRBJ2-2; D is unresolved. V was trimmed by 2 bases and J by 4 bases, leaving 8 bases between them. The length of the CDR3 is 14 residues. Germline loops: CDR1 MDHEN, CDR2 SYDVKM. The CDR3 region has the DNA TGTGCCAGCAGTTTACGTGAGGTCACCGGGGAGCTGTTTTTT. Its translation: CASSLREVTGELFF.

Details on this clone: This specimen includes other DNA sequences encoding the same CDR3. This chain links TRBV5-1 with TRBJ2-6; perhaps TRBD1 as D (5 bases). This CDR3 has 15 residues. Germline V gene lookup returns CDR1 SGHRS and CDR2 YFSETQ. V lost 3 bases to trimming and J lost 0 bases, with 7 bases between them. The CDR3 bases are TGCGCCAGCAGCTCTGACAGCTCTGGGGCCAACGTCCTGACTTTC. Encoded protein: CASSSDSSGANVLTF. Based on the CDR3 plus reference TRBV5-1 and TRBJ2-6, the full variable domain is KAGVTQTPRYLIKTRGQQVTLSCSPISGHRSVSWYQQTPGQGLQFLFEYFSETQRNKGNFPGRFSGRQFSNSRSEMNVSTLELGDSALYLCASSSDSSGANVLTFGAGSRLTVL.

The CDR3 reads CASTQRDYGATNEKLFF. DNA for the CDR3: TGTGCCAGCACCCAGAGGGATTACGGGGCAACTAATGAAAAACTGTTTTTT. V gene TRBV2 combines with J gene TRBJ1-4; D unclear. With 7 bases removed from V and 0 bases from J, the gap between germline ends came to 18 bases. The CDR3 sequence is 17 residues long. The germline V gene encodes CDR1 SNHLY and CDR2 FYNNEI.

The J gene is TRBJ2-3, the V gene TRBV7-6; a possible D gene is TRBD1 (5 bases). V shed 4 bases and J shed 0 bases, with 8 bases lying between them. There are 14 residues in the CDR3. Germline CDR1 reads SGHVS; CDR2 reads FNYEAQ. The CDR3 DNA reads TGTGCCAGCAGCTCCCGACAGAGCACAGATACGCAGTATTTT. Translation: CASSSRQSTDTQYF.

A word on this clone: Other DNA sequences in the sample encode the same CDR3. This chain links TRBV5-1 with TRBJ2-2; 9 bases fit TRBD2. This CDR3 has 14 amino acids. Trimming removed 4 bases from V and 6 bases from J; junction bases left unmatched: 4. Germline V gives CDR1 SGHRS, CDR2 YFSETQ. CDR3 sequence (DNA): TGCGCCAGCAGCCCGGGACTAGCATCCGGGGAGCTGTTTTTT. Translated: CASSPGLASGELFF.

CDR3 in DNA: TGCGCCAGCAGCTTGGGGGTAGTCCAGCAAGAGACCCAGTACTTC. Protein sequence: CASSLGVVQQETQYF. This rearrangement joins TRBV5-1 to TRBJ2-5; D gene ambiguous. The CDR3 is 15 residues long. Looked up from germline, CDR1 is SGHRS and CDR2 is YFSETQ. V dropped 0 bases and J dropped 2 bases, with 11 bases sitting between them.

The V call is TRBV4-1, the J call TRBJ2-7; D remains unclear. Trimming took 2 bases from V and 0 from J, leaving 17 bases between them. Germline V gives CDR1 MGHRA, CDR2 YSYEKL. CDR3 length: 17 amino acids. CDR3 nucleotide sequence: TGCGCCAGCAGCCAACTCCTGAGGCAGGCCCGCTCCTACGAGCAGTACTTC. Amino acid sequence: CASSQLLRQARSYEQYF.

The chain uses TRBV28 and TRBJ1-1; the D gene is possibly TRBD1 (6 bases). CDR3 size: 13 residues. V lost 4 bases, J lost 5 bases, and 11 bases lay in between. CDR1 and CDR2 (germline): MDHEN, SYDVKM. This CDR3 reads CASSYRVRTEAFF. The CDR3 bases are TGTGCCAGCAGTTACAGGGTGCGAACTGAAGCTTTCTTT.

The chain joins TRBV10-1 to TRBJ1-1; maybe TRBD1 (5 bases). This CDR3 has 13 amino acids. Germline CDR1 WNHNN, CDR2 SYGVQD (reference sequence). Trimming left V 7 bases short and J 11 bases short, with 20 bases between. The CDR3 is CASTEGQGGRAFF. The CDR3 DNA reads TGCGCCAGCACCGAGGGGCAGGGAGGAAGGGCTTTCTTT.

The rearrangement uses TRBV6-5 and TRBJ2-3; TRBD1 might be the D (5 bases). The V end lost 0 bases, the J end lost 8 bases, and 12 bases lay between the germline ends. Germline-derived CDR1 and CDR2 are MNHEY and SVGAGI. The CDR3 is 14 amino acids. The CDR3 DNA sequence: TGTGCCAGCAGTTACTCCCCTGGACACGTTACGCAGTATTTT. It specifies CASSYSPGHVTQYF.

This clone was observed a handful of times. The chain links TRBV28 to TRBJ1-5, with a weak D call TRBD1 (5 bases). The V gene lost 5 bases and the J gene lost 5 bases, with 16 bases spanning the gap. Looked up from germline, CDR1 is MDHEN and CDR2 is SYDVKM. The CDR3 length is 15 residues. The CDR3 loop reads CASSPPGGMHQPQHF. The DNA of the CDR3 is TGTGCCAGCAGTCCCCCTGGGGGAATGCATCAGCCCCAGCATTTT.

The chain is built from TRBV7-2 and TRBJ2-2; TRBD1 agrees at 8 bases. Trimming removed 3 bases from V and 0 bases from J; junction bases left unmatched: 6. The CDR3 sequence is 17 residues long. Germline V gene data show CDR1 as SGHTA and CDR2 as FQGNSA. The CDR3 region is CASSLQGAGPNTGELFF. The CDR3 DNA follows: TGTGCCAGCAGCTTGCAGGGGGCGGGTCCGAACACCGGGGAGCTGTTTTTT.